These T cell receptor beta chains were read from a single sample in a study of lymphopenia after photon versus proton radiotherapy. Generated by immunoSEQ multiplex PCR, the TCRdb table keeps only in-frame clones and is missing some. In the table there are some 42,000 clones, over 75% of which are singletons. Sequencing was performed on peripheral blood, taken from a patient treated with proton-based radiotherapy. The receptors were sampled from a woman in her seventies with pancreatic cancer. The CDR3 runs from the conserved cysteine through the conserved F or W. The D gene is left open where the match is weak. Size values are once, few and many counts, or a class for expanded clones, and some rows have none.

14,-,TRBV5-1,-,TRBJ2-1,TGCGCCAGCAGCCCCGAGGCAGTCTTAGAGAAGCAGTTCTTC,CASSPEAVLEKQFF
13,-,TRBV27,-,TRBJ2-7,TGTGCCAGCAGTGCGGATTCCCCAGCCGAGCAGTACTTC,CASSADSPAEQYF
13,few,TRBV19,-,TRBJ2-7,TGTGCCAGTAGTAGTGGACAGCTCTACGAGCAGTACTTC,CASSSGQLYEQYF
13,-,TRBV11-3,-,TRBJ2-5,TGTGCCAGCAGCTTACGAGAAGTGACCCCCCAGTACTTC,CASSLREVTPQYF
15,-,TRBV25-1,TRBD1,TRBJ1-2,TGTGCCAGCAGTCCTCCGGGACAGGGGGCCATGGGCTACACCTTC,CASSPPGQGAMGYTF
15,-,TRBV28,TRBD2,TRBJ2-2,TGTGCCAGCAGTCCCTCAAGAGCGGGAGCCGGGGAGCTGTTTTTT,CASSPSRAGAGELFF
13,once,TRBV11-3,-,TRBJ2-7,TGTGCCAGCAGTCCGCCGAGGTCCTACGAGCAGTACTTC,CASSPPRSYEQYF
13,-,TRBV9,-,TRBJ2-3,TGTGCCAGCAGCGTAGTTACTAGCCCGGAATTGTATTTT,CASSVVTSPELYF
15,-,TRBV27,-,TRBJ2-7,TGTGCCAGCAGTTTATCCGGGTTAAGGGGCTACGAGCAGTACTTC,CASSLSGLRGYEQYF
11,few,TRBV20-1,-,TRBJ1-6,TGCAGTGCCTTTGGAGATTCACCCCTCCACTTT,CSAFGDSPLHF
12,-,TRBV7-2,-,TRBJ2-2,TGTGCCAGCAGCCCGGACTCCGGGGAGCTGTTTTTT,CASSPDSGELFF
15,-,TRBV7-9,-,TRBJ1-1,TGTGCCAGCATCGCCCGACAGCGCATGAACACTGAAGCTTTCTTT,CASIARQRMNTEAFF
12,many,TRBV19,-,TRBJ1-1,TGTGCCAGTAAAACAGGGAACACTGAAGCTTTCTTT,CASKTGNTEAFF
19,-,TRBV27,-,TRBJ2-1,TGTGCCAGCAGTCTCCAAGGGAGTGGTAGCCTGCCCTCCTACAATGAGCAGTTCTTC,CASSLQGSGSLPSYNEQFF
17,once,TRBV11-3,-,TRBJ2-7,TGTGCCAGCAGTCCCTTGGGGGGAGCCACAGGGATCTACGAGCAGTACTTC,CASSPLGGATGIYEQYF
17,-,TRBV7-9,-,TRBJ2-7,TGTGCCAGCAGCTTACTAGAATTAAAGACGCACTCCTACGAGCAGTACTTC,CASSLLELKTHSYEQYF
14,-,TRBV5-6,-,TRBJ1-4,TGTGCCAGCAGCTTGCCAGGGAGGTATGAAAAACTGTTTTTT,CASSLPGRYEKLFF
12,-,TRBV4-1,-,TRBJ2-3,TGCGCCAGCAGCCAAGCCACAGATACGCAGTATTTT,CASSQATDTQYF
15,-,TRBV7-3,-,TRBJ2-6,TGTGCCAGCAGCTTAAACCGGGCCGGGGCCAACGTCCTGACTTTC,CASSLNRAGANVLTF
10,few,TRBV30,-,TRBJ1-1,TGTGCCTGGGGGAACACTGAAGCTTTCTTT,CAWGNTEAFF
15,-,TRBV19,-,TRBJ1-5,TGTGCCAGTAGTGTGAGACAGACTAGCAATCAGCCCCAGCATTTT,CASSVRQTSNQPQHF
14,-,TRBV5-6,-,TRBJ2-7,TGTGCCAGCAGCTTCTTCGGCAGCAGCTACGAGCAGTACTTC,CASSFFGSSYEQYF
16,-,TRBV7-9,TRBD2,TRBJ2-7,TGTGCCAGCAGCTTGGGAGGGGCAATCAGCCTCTACGAGCAGTACTTC,CASSLGGAISLYEQYF
15,-,TRBV28,-,TRBJ2-1,TGTGCCACCGCCTCAACGGACGGGCTACGGAATGAGCAGTTCTTC,CATASTDGLRNEQFF
14,-,TRBV11-1,-,TRBJ2-1,TGTGCCAGCAGCTCAGGGAGCTCCTACAATGAGCAGTTCTTC,CASSSGSSYNEQFF
18,-,TRBV14,TRBD1,TRBJ2-2,TGTGCCAGCAGCCAAGCTTATGGACAGGGGCTGGACACCGGGGAGCTGTTTTTT,CASSQAYGQGLDTGELFF
12,-,TRBV12-2,-,TRBJ2-7,TGTGCAAGTCGCACCGACCCGTACGAGCAGTACTTC,CASRTDPYEQYF
17,few,TRBV10-3,TRBD1,TRBJ1-3,TGTGCCATCAGCGAACGACAGGGGATAATCGCTGGAAACACCATATATTTT,CAISERQGIIAGNTIYF
13,-,TRBV28,-,TRBJ1-2,TGTGCCAGCAGTTTGACAGCTAACTATGGCTACACCTTC,CASSLTANYGYTF
12,-,TRBV2,-,TRBJ2-1,TGTGCCATGGACCGGGACTCCAATGAGCAGTTCTTC,CAMDRDSNEQFF
14,-,TRBV18,-,TRBJ2-7,TGTGCCAGCTCACCGACACAGGGACCCTACGAGCAGTACTTC,CASSPTQGPYEQYF
14,-,TRBV7-9,-,TRBJ2-3,TGTGCCAGCAGCTTAGCGTCTCCCACAGATACGCAGTATTTT,CASSLASPTDTQYF
17,-,TRBV7-8,-,TRBJ2-1,TGTGCCAGCAGCTTAGTTTGGGGAGGACCCTCTCGCAATGAGCAGTTCTTC,CASSLVWGGPSRNEQFF
15,-,TRBV19,-,TRBJ2-3,TGTGCCAGTAGTATAAGCGGGTCTAGCACAGATACGCAGTATTTT,CASSISGSSTDTQYF
14,-,TRBV7-8,-,TRBJ1-1,TGTGCCAGCTCCCCAACCGTCCCGAACACTGAAGCTTTCTTT,CASSPTVPNTEAFF
13,-,TRBV18,-,TRBJ2-5,TGTGCCAGCTCACCCCAGCCAGTAGAGACCCAGTACTTC,CASSPQPVETQYF
17,-,TRBV27,TRBD2,TRBJ2-1,TGTGCCAGCAGTTTTGCACCGAGCGGGAGGGCCGGGAATGAGCAGTTCTTC,CASSFAPSGRAGNEQFF
15,-,TRBV19,-,TRBJ1-5,TGTGCCAGTAGTATAGATCGGAAAAGCGCTCAGCCCCAGCATTTT,CASSIDRKSAQPQHF
14,-,TRBV13,TRBD1,TRBJ2-1,TGTGCCAGCAGCAGAGGGACAGATTACAATGAGCAGTTCTTC,CASSRGTDYNEQFF
13,-,TRBV2,TRBD1,TRBJ1-1,TGTGCCAGCAGTGCGGACAGGGTGATCGAAGCTTTCTTT,CASSADRVIEAFF
15,-,TRBV4-2,-,TRBJ2-7,TGTGCCAGCAGCCAAGAAGAGGGAGGATCCTACGAGCAGTACTTC,CASSQEEGGSYEQYF
15,-,TRBV6-6,-,TRBJ1-2,TGTGCCAGCAGTAGTCCTCAGGGTTCTGTCTATGGCTACACCTTC,CASSSPQGSVYGYTF
15,-,TRBV29-1,-,TRBJ1-3,TGCAGCGTCGGGTTCGGTCTTGGATCCGGAAACACCATATATTTT,CSVGFGLGSGNTIYF